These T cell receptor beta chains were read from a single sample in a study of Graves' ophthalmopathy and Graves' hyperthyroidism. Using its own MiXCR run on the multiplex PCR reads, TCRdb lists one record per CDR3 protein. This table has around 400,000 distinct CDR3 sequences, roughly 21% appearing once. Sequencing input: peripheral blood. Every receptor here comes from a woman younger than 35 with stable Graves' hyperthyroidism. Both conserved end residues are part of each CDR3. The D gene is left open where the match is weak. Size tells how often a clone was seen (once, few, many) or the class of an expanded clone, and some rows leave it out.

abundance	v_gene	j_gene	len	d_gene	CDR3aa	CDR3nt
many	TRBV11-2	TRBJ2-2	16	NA	CASSSPNRENTGELFF	TGTGCCAGCAGCTCCCCCAACCGGGAGAACACCGGGGAGCTGTTTTTT
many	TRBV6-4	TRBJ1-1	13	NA	CASRDGEATEAFF	TGTGCCAGCAGGGACGGGGAAGCTACTGAAGCTTTCTTT
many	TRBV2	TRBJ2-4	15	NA	CASSEFVGALDIQYF	TGTGCCAGCAGTGAATTTGTGGGGGCTCTGGACATTCAGTACTTC
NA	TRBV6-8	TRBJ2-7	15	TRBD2	CASSVTSGAAYEQYF	TGTGCCAGCAGTGTGACTAGCGGAGCGGCCTACGAGCAGTACTTC
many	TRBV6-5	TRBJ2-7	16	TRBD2	CASSYLAGGPPYEQYF	TGTGCCAGCAGTTACTTGGCGGGAGGGCCTCCGTACGAGCAGTACTTC
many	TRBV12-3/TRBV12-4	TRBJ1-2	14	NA	CASSPPGHPGGYTF	TGTGCCAGCAGTCCGCCAGGCCACCCCGGAGGCTACACCTTC
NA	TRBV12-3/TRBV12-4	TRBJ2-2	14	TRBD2	CASGVSGHTGELFF	TGCGCCAGCGGCGTTAGCGGGCACACCGGGGAGCTGTTTTTT
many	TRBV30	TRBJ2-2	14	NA	CAWGAGWNTGELFF	TGTGCCTGGGGGGCGGGTTGGAACACCGGGGAGCTGTTTTTT
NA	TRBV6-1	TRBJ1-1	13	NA	CASRRSLSGPAFF	TGTGCCAGCAGGAGGTCTTTATCAGGGCCGGCTTTCTTT
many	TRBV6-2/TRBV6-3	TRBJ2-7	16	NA	CASSTRRAGATYEQYF	TGTGCCAGCAGTACCAGGCGGGCAGGGGCGACCTACGAGCAGTACTTC
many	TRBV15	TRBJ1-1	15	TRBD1	CATSPYGGGRTEAFF	TGTGCCACCAGCCCATATGGAGGGGGCAGGACTGAAGCTTTCTTT
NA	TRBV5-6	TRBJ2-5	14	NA	CASSLGLGVETQYF	TGTGCCAGCAGCTTGGGCTTAGGGGTGGAGACCCAGTACTTC
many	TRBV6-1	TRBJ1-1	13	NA	CASSATRVTEAFF	TGTGCCAGCAGTGCGACGCGGGTCACTGAAGCTTTCTTT
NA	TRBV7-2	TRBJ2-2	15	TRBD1	CASSKGQGATGELFF	TGTGCCAGCAGCAAAGGACAGGGGGCAACCGGGGAGCTGTTTTTT
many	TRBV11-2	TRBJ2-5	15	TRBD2	CASSPGLAGRETQYF	TGCGCCAGCAGCCCGGGACTAGCGGGACGAGAGACCCAGTACTTC
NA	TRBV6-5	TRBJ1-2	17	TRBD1	CASSYTSGIGGLGGYTF	TGTGCCAGCAGTTACACTTCAGGGATAGGGGGCCTGGGGGGCTACACCTTC
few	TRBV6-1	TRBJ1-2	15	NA	CASRKNPGTVYGYTF	TGTGCCAGCAGGAAAAACCCCGGGACCGTCTATGGCTACACCTTC
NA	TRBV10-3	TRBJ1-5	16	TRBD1	CAISEAGGNSNQPQHF	TGTGCCATCAGTGAGGCAGGGGGGAATAGCAATCAGCCCCAGCATTTT
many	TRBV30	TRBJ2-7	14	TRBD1	CAWDQGQGRSEQYF	TGTGCCTGGGACCAGGGACAGGGAAGGAGCGAGCAGTACTTC
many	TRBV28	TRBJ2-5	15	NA	CASSILRQDQETQYF	TGTGCCAGCAGTATCCTACGACAGGACCAAGAGACCCAGTACTTC
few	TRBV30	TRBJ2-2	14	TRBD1	CAWSRGLNTGELFF	TGTGCCTGGAGTAGGGGGCTGAACACCGGGGAGCTGTTTTTT
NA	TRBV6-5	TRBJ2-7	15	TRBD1	CASSYSGGLSYEQYF	TGTGCCAGCAGTTACTCAGGGGGCCTATCCTACGAGCAGTACTTC
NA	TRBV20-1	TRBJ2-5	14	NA	CSAIRRDTQETQYF	TGCAGTGCTATAAGAAGGGACACCCAAGAGACCCAGTACTTC
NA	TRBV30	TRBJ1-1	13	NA	CAWSVWQGTEAFF	TGTGCCTGGAGTGTATGGCAGGGAACTGAAGCTTTCTTT
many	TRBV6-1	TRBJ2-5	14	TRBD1	CASSENRGHETQYF	TGTGCCAGCAGTGAAAACAGGGGGCACGAGACCCAGTACTTC
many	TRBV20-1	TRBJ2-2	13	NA	CSARDWGSGELFF	TGCAGTGCTAGAGATTGGGGGTCCGGGGAGCTGTTTTTT
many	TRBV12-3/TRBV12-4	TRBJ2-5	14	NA	CASSSQGMLETQYF	TGTGCCAGCAGTTCCCAGGGTATGTTAGAGACCCAGTACTTC
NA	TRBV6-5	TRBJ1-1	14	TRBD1	CASSYFQGAVEAFF	TGTGCCAGCAGTTACTTCCAGGGGGCGGTTGAAGCTTTCTTT
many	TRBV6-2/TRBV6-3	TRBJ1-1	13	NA	CASSPRPRRKAFF	TGTGCCAGCAGTCCGCGACCGAGAAGAAAAGCTTTCTTT
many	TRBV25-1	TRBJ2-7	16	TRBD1	CASSAAGQGGSYEQYF	TGTGCCAGCAGTGCGGCTGGACAGGGGGGAAGCTACGAGCAGTACTTC
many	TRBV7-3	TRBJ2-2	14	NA	CASSSTAAFGELFF	TGTGCCAGCAGCTCCACCGCGGCCTTTGGGGAGCTGTTTTTT
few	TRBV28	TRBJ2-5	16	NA	CASSRALESIQETQYF	TGTGCCAGCAGTAGGGCACTCGAATCAATCCAAGAGACCCAGTACTTC
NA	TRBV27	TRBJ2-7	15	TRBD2	CASSLVREGPYEQYF	TGTGCCAGCAGTTTAGTGCGGGAGGGGCCCTACGAGCAGTACTTC
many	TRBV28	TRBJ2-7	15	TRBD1	CASLRVGQTPYEQYF	TGTGCCAGCTTACGCGTGGGACAGACCCCCTACGAGCAGTACTTC
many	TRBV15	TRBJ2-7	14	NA	CATSRGRSSYEQYF	TGTGCCACCAGCAGAGGACGGAGCTCCTACGAGCAGTACTTC
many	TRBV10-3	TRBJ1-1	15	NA	CASKAGLGAWTEAFF	TGTGCCTCCAAGGCGGGACTAGGGGCTTGGACTGAAGCTTTCTTT
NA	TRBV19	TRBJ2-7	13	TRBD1	CASSEGASYEQYF	TGTGCCAGTAGTGAGGGGGCCTCCTACGAGCAGTACTTC
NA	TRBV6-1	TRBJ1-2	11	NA	CASTAGNGYTF	TGTGCCAGCACGGCCGGGAATGGCTACACCTTC
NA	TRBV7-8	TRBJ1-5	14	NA	CASSLIGAAQPQHF	TGTGCCAGCAGCTTAATCGGCGCCGCCCAGCCCCAGCATTTT
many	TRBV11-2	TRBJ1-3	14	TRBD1	CASSTGVSGNTIYF	TGTGCCAGCAGTACAGGGGTCTCTGGAAACACCATATATTTT
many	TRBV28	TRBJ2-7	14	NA	CATRAHGSSYEQYF	TGTGCCACCCGGGCCCACGGAAGCTCCTACGAGCAGTACTTC